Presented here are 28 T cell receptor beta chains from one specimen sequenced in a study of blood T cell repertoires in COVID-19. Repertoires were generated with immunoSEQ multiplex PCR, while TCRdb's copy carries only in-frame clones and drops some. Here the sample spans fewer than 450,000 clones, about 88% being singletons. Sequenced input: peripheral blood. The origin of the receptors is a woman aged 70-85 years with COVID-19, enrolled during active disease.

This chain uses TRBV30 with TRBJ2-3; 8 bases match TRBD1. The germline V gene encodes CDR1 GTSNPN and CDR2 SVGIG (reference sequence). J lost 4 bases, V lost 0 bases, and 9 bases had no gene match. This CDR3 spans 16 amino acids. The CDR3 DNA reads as TGTGCCTGGAGTGTGAGTAGGACAGGGAACCCAGATACGCAGTATTTT. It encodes CAWSVSRTGNPDTQYF.

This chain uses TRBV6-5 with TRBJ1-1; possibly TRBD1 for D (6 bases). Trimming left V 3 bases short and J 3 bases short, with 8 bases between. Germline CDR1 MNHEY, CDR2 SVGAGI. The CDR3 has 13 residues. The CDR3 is CASSYGGHTEAFF. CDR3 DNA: TGTGCCAGCAGTTATGGGGGCCACACTGAAGCTTTCTTT.

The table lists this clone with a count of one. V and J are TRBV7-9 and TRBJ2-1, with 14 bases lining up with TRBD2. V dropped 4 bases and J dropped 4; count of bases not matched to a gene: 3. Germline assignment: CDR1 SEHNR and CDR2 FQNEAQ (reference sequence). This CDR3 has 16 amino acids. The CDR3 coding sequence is TGTGCCAGCAGCTCGGGACTAGCGGGGGCTTACAATGAGCAGTTCTTC. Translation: CASSSGLAGAYNEQFF.

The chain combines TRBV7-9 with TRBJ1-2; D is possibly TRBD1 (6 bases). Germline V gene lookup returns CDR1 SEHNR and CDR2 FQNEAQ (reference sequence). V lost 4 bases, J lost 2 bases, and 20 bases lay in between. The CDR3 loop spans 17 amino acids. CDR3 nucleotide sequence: TGTGCCAGCAGCTCCGGCGGGGGGGCGATCTCAAACTATGGCTACACCTTC. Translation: CASSSGGGAISNYGYTF.

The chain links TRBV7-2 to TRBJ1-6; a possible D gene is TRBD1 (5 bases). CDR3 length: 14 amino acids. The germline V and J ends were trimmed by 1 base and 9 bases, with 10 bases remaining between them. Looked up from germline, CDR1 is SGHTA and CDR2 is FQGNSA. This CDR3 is CASSLDGGGSPLHF. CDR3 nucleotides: TGTGCCAGCAGCTTAGACGGGGGAGGTTCACCCCTCCACTTT.

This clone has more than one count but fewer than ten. In DNA form, the CDR3 reads TGTGCCAGCAGTTGGACAGCCCAAAATCAGCCCCAGCATTTT. Its translation is CASSWTAQNQPQHF. The chain uses TRBV7-2 and TRBJ1-5; perhaps TRBD1 as D (6 bases). The CDR3 spans 14 residues. CDR1 is SGHTA and CDR2 is FQGNSA in the germline V gene. V was shortened by 6 bases and J by 4 bases, with 13 bases between the two germline ends.

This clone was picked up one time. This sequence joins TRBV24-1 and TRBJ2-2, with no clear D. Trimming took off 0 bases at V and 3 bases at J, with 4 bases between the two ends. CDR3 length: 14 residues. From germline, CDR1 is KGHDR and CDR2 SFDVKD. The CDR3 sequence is CATSDLIDTGELFF. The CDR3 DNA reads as TGTGCCACCAGTGATTTGATAGACACCGGGGAGCTGTTTTTT.

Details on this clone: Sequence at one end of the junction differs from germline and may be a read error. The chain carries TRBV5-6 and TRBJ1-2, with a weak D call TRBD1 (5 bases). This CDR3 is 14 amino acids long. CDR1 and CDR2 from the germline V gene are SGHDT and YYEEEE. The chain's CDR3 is CASSLINVRGPFFF. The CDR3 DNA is TGTGCCAGCAGCTTGATTAATGTAAGGGGTCCTTTCTTCTTC.

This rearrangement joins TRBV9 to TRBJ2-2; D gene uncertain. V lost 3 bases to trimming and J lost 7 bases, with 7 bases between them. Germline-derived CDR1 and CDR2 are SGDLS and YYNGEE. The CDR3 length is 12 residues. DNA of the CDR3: TGTGCCAGCAGCGGGTACGGCGGGGAGCTGTTTTTT. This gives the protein CASSGYGGELFF.

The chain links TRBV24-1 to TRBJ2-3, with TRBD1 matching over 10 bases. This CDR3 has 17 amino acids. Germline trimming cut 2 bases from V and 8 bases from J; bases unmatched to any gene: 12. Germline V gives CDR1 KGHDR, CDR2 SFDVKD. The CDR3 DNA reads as TGTGCCACCAGTGATTCCCCGGGACAGGGGACGGTGGGTACGCAGTATTTT. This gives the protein CATSDSPGQGTVGTQYF.

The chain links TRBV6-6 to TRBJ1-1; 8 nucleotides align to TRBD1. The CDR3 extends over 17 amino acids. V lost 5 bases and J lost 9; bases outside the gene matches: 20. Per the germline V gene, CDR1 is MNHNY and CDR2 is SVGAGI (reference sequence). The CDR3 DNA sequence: TGTGCCAGCAGTCTTTCCACCTTCGGGACAGGAGAGAGACAAGCTTTCTTT. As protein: CASSLSTFGTGERQAFF.

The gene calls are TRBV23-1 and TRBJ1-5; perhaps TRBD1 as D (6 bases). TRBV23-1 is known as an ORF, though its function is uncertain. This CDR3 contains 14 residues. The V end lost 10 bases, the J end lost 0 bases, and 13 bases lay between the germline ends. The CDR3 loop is CANTTGHSNQPQHF. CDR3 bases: TGCGCCAACACGACAGGACATAGCAATCAGCCCCAGCATTTT.

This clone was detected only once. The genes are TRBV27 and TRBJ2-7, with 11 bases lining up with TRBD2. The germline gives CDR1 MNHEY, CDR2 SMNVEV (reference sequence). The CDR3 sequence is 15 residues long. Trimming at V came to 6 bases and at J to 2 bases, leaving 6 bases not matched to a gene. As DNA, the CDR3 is TGTGCCAGCAGGCTTACTAGCGGGGGAACCTACGAGCAGTACTTC. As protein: CASRLTSGGTYEQYF.

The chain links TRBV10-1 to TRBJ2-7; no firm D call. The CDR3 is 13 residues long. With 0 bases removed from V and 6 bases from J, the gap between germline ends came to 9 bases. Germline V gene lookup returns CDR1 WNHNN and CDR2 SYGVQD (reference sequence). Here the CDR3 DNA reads TGCGCCAGCAGTGAGTCGAAACTGCTCGAGCAGTACTTC. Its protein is CASSESKLLEQYF.

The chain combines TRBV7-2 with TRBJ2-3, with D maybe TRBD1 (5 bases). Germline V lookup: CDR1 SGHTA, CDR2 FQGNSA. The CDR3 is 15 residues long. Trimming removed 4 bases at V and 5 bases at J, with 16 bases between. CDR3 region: CASSSNTSRVDTQYF. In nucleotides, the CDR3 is TGTGCCAGCAGCTCAAATACCTCCAGGGTAGATACGCAGTATTTT.

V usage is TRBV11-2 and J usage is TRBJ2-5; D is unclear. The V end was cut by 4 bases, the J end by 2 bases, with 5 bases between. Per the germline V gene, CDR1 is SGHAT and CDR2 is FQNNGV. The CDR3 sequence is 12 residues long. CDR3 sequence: CASSSAQETQYF. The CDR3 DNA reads TGTGCCAGCAGCTCAGCGCAAGAGACCCAGTACTTC. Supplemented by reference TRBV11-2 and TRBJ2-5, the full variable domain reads EAGVAQSPRYKIIEKRQSVAFWCNPISGHATLYWYQQILGQGPKLLIQFQNNGVVDDSQLPKDRFSAERLKGVDSTLKIQPAKLEDSAVYLCASSSAQETQYFGPGTRLLVL.

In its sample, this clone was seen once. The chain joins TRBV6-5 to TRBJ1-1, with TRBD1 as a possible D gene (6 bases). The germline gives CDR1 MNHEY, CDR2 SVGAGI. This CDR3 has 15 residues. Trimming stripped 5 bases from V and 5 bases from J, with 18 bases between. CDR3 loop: CASSIDLTGKTEAFF. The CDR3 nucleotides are TGTGCCAGCAGTATTGATCTCACAGGGAAAACTGAAGCTTTCTTT.

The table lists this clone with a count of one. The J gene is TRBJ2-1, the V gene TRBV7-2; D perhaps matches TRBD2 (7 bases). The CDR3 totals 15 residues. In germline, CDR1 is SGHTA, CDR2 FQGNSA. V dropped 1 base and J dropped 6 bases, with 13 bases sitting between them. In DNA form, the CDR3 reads TGTGCCAGCAGCTTAGAGTGGGGGGGCCCCAATGAGCAGTTCTTC. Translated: CASSLEWGGPNEQFF.

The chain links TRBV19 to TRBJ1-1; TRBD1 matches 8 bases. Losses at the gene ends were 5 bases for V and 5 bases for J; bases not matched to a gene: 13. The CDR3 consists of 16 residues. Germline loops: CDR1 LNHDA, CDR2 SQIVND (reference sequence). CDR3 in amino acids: CASSDLPLQGGTEAFF. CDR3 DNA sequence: TGTGCCAGTAGTGATCTACCACTACAGGGGGGGACTGAAGCTTTCTTT.

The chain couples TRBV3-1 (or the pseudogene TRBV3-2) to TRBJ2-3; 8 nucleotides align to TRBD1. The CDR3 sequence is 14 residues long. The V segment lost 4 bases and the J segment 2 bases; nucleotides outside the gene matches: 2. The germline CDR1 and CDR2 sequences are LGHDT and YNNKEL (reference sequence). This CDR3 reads CASSRTGLTDTQYF. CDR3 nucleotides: TGTGCCAGCAGCCGGACAGGGCTCACAGATACGCAGTATTTT.

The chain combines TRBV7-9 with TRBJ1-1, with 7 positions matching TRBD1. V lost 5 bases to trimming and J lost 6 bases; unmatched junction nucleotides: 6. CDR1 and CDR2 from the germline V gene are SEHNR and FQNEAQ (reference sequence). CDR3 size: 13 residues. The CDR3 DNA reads TGTGCCAGCAGCGCAACAGGGGAACCTGAAGCTTTCTTT. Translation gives CASSATGEPEAFF.

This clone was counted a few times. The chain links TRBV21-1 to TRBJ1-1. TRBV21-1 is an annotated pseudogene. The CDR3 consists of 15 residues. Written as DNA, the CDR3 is TGTGCCAGCAGCAAAGTATCGGTTATGAACACTGAAGCTTTCTTT. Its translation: CASSKVSVMNTEAFF.

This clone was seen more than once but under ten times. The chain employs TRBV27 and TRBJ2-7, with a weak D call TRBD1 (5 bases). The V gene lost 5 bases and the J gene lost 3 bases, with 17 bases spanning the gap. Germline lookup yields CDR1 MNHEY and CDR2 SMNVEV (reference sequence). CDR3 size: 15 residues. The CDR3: CASSPRAGPDYEQYF. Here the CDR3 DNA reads TGTGCCAGCAGTCCCCGGGCAGGGCCTGACTACGAGCAGTACTTC.

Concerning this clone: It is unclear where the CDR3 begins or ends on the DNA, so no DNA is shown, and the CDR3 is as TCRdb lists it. CDR3 sequence: CASILGGSGANVLTF. The chain employs TRBV5-1 and TRBJ2-6; the table's D call, TRBD2, was not checked against the DNA. The germline V gene has CDR1 SGHRS and CDR2 YFSETQ. The CDR3 comprises 15 residues, both ends counted.

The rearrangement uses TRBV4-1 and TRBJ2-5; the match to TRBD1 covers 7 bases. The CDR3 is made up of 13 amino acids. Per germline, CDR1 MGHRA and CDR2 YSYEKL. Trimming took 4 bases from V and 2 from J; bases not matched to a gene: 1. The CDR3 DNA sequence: TGCGCCAGCAGCCCCAGGGGGCAAGAGACCCAGTACTTC. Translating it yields CASSPRGQETQYF.

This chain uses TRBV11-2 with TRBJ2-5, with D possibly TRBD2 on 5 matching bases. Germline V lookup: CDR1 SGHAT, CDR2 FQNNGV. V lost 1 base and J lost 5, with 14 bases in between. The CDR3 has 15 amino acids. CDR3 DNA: TGTGCCAGCAGCTTAGGAAGAACCGAGCGGGAGACCCAGTACTTC. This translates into CASSLGRTERETQYF.

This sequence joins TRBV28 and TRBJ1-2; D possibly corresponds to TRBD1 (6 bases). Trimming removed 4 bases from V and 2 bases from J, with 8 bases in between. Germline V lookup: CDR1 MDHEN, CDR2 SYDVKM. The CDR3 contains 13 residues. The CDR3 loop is CASSSGGNYGYTF. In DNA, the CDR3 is TGTGCCAGCAGTTCGGGGGGCAACTATGGCTACACCTTC.

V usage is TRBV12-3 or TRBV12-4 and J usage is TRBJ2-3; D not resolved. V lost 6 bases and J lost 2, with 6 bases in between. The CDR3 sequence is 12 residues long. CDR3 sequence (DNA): TGTGCCAGCAGCTTTTACACAGATACGCAGTATTTT. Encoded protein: CASSFYTDTQYF.